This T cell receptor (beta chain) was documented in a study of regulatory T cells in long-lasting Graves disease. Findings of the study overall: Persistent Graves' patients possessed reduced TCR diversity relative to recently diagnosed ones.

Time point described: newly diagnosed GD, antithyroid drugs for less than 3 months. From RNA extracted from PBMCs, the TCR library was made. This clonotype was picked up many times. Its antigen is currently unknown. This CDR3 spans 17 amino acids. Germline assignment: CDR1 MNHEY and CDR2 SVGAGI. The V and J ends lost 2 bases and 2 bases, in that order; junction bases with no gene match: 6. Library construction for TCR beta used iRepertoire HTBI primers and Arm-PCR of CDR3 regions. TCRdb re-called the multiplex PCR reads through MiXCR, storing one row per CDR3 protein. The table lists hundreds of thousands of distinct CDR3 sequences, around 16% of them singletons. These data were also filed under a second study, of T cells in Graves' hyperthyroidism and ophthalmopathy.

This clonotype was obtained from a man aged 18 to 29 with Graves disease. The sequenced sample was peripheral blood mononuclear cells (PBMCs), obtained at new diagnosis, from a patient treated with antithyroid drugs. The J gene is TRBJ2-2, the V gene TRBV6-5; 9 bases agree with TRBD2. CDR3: CASSYVLAGINTGELFF. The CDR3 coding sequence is TGTGCCAGCAGTTACGTCCTAGCGGGAATAAACACCGGGGAGCTGTTTTTT.